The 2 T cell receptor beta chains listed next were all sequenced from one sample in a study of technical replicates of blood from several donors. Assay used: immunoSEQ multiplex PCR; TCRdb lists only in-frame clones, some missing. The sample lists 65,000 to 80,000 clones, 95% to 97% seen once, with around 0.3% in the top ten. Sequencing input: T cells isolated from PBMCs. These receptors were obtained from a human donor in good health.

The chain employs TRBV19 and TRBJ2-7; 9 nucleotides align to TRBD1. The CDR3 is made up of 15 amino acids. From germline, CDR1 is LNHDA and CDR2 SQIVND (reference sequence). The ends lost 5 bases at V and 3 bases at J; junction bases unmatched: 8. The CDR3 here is CASSFGQGLVYEQYF. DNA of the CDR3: TGTGCCAGTAGTTTCGGACAGGGGTTAGTCTACGAGCAGTACTTC.

The CDR3 coding sequence is TGTGCCAGCAGCCGGGGTTCTCGGGTGGCGGATACGCAGTATTTT. This codes for CASSRGSRVADTQYF. This rearrangement joins TRBV6-5 to TRBJ2-3, with a tentative D call TRBD2 (5 bases). The germline V gene has CDR1 MNHEY and CDR2 SVGAGI. The CDR3 covers 15 residues. V lost 6 bases, J lost 6 bases, and 19 bases lay in between.